The 15 T cell receptor beta chains given below trace back to one sample, sequenced in a study of cytomegalovirus exposure and HLA in healthy donors. Vbeta (60) and Jbeta (13) primers were used in the PCR. Profiled with immunoSEQ multiplex PCR; TCRdb holds only in-frame clones, not every one. In the table there are roughly 120,000 clones, roughly three quarters of which are singletons. Input material: PBMCs. These receptors all come from a man aged 25 to 45 in good health and CMV-seropositive.

V usage is TRBV6-5 and J usage is TRBJ2-3; 11 bases map to TRBD2. Germline V gene sequence: CDR1 MNHEY, CDR2 SVGAGI. Trimming cost V 2 bases and J 2 bases; bases outside gene matches: 3. This CDR3 contains 16 residues. The CDR3 DNA reads TGTGCCAGCAGTTACCTAGCGGGGGGTACCACAGATACGCAGTATTTT. Protein product: CASSYLAGGTTDTQYF.

The rearrangement joins TRBV7-9 to TRBJ2-7; no clear D gene. CDR3 length: 14 amino acids. Germline loops: CDR1 SEHNR, CDR2 FQNEAQ (reference sequence). Deletions cut 5 bases from V and 0 bases from J, with 11 bases between. CDR3: CASSEESFSYEQYF. The CDR3 DNA sequence: TGTGCCAGCAGCGAAGAGTCGTTCTCCTACGAGCAGTACTTC.

This clone occurred a few times. The rearrangement joins TRBV7-9 to TRBJ2-2; 7 positions match TRBD1. V shed 5 bases and J 5 bases; nucleotides not matched to a gene: 14. The CDR3 runs 17 residues. The germline CDR1 and CDR2 sequences are SEHNR and FQNEAQ (reference sequence). CDR3 protein: CASSPRQGQGKTGELFF. CDR3 DNA sequence: TGTGCCAGCAGCCCTAGACAGGGCCAGGGGAAGACCGGGGAGCTGTTTTTT.

The rearrangement uses TRBV19 and TRBJ2-5, with D tentatively TRBD2 (5 bases). This CDR3 spans 13 amino acids. Germline V CDR1 and CDR2: LNHDA, SQIVND (reference sequence). V lost 5 bases and J 9 bases, leaving 16 bases between the germline ends. This CDR3 is CASSLSAQEAQYF. CDR3 in DNA: TGTGCCAGTAGTTTGTCCGCCCAGGAGGCCCAGTACTTC.

The V and J genes are TRBV7-9 and TRBJ1-1, with no clear D. This CDR3 is 12 amino acids long. The germline V gene encodes CDR1 SEHNR and CDR2 FQNEAQ (reference sequence). Trimming shortened V by 9 bases and J by 3 bases, and 11 bases separated the two germline ends. Here the CDR3 reads CASSIGDTEAFF. The CDR3 nucleotides read TGTGCCAGTAGTATCGGGGACACTGAAGCTTTCTTT.

This sequence joins TRBV6-5 and TRBJ2-5; D unclear. V gave up 5 bases and J gave up 7 bases, with 11 bases separating them. The CDR3 covers 12 residues. The germline V gene has CDR1 MNHEY and CDR2 SVGAGI. CDR3 in DNA: TGTGCCAGCAGTGTCCCCACCGGGACCCAGTACTTC. This sequence encodes CASSVPTGTQYF.

V gene TRBV5-5 combines with J gene TRBJ1-2; a possible D gene is TRBD1 (6 bases). The CDR3 is made up of 15 amino acids. Looked up from germline, CDR1 is SGHKS and CDR2 is YYEKEE (reference sequence). V lost 2 bases and J lost 1, with 12 bases in between. The CDR3 bases are TGTGCCAGCAGCTTATGGGACAACGTTAACTATGGCTACACCTTC. Its protein is CASSLWDNVNYGYTF.

This clone showed up just a few times. This sequence joins TRBV4-2 and TRBJ2-7; possibly TRBD2 for D (5 bases). CDR1 and CDR2 from the germline V gene are LGHNA and YNFKEQ. The CDR3 is made up of 15 amino acids. Trimming removed 1 base from V and 1 base from J, with 11 bases in between. The CDR3 bases are TGTGCCAGCAGCCAAGTCTATTCGGGGTCCTACGAGCAGTACTTC. Amino acids: CASSQVYSGSYEQYF.

The chain links TRBV27 to TRBJ2-5; TRBD2 matches at 10 bases. The closer fit of TRBJ2-7 to the DNA end suggests the J call may be wrong. Germline V CDR1 and CDR2: MNHEY, SMNVEV (reference sequence). This CDR3 is built from 15 residues. The CDR3 nucleotides read TGTGCCAGCAGTTATAGCGGGGGGTCCTCCTACGAGCAGTACTTC. Residues: CASSYSGGSSYEQYF.

The chain is built from TRBV19 and TRBJ2-7; 8 bases are shared with TRBD1. V dropped 1 base and J dropped 5; count of bases not matched to a gene: 7. Germline V gene sequence: CDR1 LNHDA, CDR2 SQIVND (reference sequence). The CDR3 is 15 residues long. CDR3 in amino acids: CASSIGTGNFDEQYF. Written as DNA, the CDR3 is TGTGCCAGTAGTATAGGGACAGGGAATTTCGACGAGCAGTACTTC.

The chain employs TRBV6-1 and TRBJ2-1, with TRBD2 matching 8 bases. Per the germline V gene, CDR1 is MNHNS and CDR2 is SASEGT. CDR3 size: 14 residues. J lost 10 bases, V lost 6 bases, and 11 bases had no gene match. The DNA for the CDR3 is TGTGCCAGCAGCCCAGGACTAGCCTGGGGGGAGCAGTTCTTC. It specifies CASSPGLAWGEQFF.

The chain couples TRBV6-5 to TRBJ2-3, with D unclear. Germline V lookup: CDR1 MNHEY, CDR2 SVGAGI. V was cut by 6 bases and J by 0 bases, with 7 bases left in between. The CDR3 is made up of 13 amino acids. CDR3 DNA: TGTGCCAGCAGGATGCAGAGCACAGATACGCAGTATTTT. It is translated as CASRMQSTDTQYF.

The chain carries TRBV5-1 and TRBJ2-7, with 10 bases aligning to TRBD1. CDR1 is SGHRS, CDR2 YFSETQ, per germline. The junction had 11 bases not matched to a gene; V was cut back by 5 bases and J by 3 bases. The CDR3 is 16 residues long. The CDR3 DNA reads TGCGCCAGCAGTTCTTACCGGGACAGGGGATTCTACGAGCAGTACTTC. Encoded protein: CASSSYRDRGFYEQYF.

For the CDR3, the DNA is TGCGCCAGCAGCCAAGGAAGCGGGAGAACAGATACGCAGTATTTT. This sequence encodes CASSQGSGRTDTQYF. This chain links TRBV4-3 with TRBJ2-3; TRBD2 matches 8 bases. The CDR3 has 15 amino acids. CDR1 and CDR2 from the germline V gene are LGHNA and YSLEER. Losses at the gene ends were 1 base for V and 3 bases for J; bases not matched to a gene: 3.

This clone appeared a few times. The chain has TRBV5-4 and TRBJ2-5, with TRBD2 matching over 13 bases. Germline CDR1 reads SGHNT; CDR2 reads YYREEE (reference sequence). This CDR3 has 15 residues. The V and J ends lost 4 bases and 4 bases, in that order; junction bases with no gene match: 4. CDR3 loop: CASSPGTSGVETQYF. DNA for the CDR3: TGTGCCAGCAGCCCGGGGACTAGCGGGGTAGAGACCCAGTACTTC.